Below, one T cell receptor beta chain is given with its context. The V segment lost 3 bases and the J segment 3 bases; nucleotides outside the gene matches: 8. The CDR3 has 15 residues. CDR1 is SGHRS and CDR2 is YFSETQ in the germline V gene. Enrolment of Seattle patients took place during active infection, and they were followed longitudinally. The source of the sample is a study of blood T cell repertoires in COVID-19. Study-level background: Specimens from acute and convalescent COVID-19 originated in the United States, Italy and Spain.

TCRdb's copy holds only in-frame clones and misses some; the assay was immunoSEQ multiplex PCR. The repertoire has 150,000 to 200,000 clones, roughly 80% of them found once; the top ten carry 6.5% to 9%. This chain connects TRBV5-1 to TRBJ2-5; 7 bases fit TRBD1. The sample comprised peripheral blood. This TCR derives from an elderly woman with COVID-19, enrolled during active disease. The CDR3 DNA sequence: TGCGCCAGCAGCTCGCTACCAGGACAGGAAGAGACCCAGTACTTC. This codes for CASSSLPGQEETQYF.